Sequencing of this TCR beta chain was carried out in a study of regulatory T cells in long-lasting Graves disease (dated by TCRdb to the early 2020s). General notes on the study: In the newly diagnosed Graves' disease group, patients had been taking antithyroid drugs for less than 3 months. Patients with persistent Graves' disease were compared with patients with newly diagnosed Graves' disease using TCR sequencing and RNA sequencing of peripheral blood. The study was conducted in China and was registered as a clinical trial. A total of roughly 33 samples underwent TCR sequencing: around 13 from persistent and roughly 20 from newly diagnosed Graves' disease patients.

Concerning this clonotype itself: It has no known antigen specificity. Base qualities were left out, and no much larger clone turns up one base away.

The library was obtained by multiplex PCR. Sequencing took place on an Illumina HiSeq 4000. CDR3 regions were amplified by Arm-PCR with iRepertoire HTBI primers to construct TCR beta libraries. PCR products were gel purified before sequencing. The paper's processing steps were these. A total of roughly 67 TRBV and 14 TRBJ segments were identified across samples and were used for gene usage analysis of CDR3 amino acid clonotypes. COPE and FqMerger were used to merge the filtered high-quality paired reads into contigs. Contigs were aligned with BLAST to IMGT TRBV, TRBD and TRBJ reference genes, and CDR3 was defined per IMGT. Any clonotype with a frequency above 0.1% was counted as a highly expanded clone. Shannon entropy served as the measure of repertoire diversity, while the Gini coefficient captured V-J evenness. Public clonotypes were defined as clonotypes shared by more than one individual. TCRdb reran the public reads through fastp at Q25 and MiXCR, keeping productive beta chains. Identical CDR3 proteins give one entry, which carries the most common genes and DNA. The V and J calls here are based on TCRdb, not the publication. The sample yields approximately 470,000 distinct CDR3 sequences; under 20% were counted once. The ten largest clones represent 12% of the sample.

V and J lose 4 bases and 7 bases, and a span of 13 bases separates them. The CDR3 contains 13 residues, cysteine and phenylalanine counted. The sequence is cut down to CDR3 DNA, 39 bases in frame from base 1. CDR1 and CDR2 were assigned from the germline V gene as MNHGY and SVAAGI. The time point label on this specimen signifies: newly diagnosed GD, antithyroid drugs for less than 3 months. For both TCR sequencing and RNA sequencing, RNA was extracted from PBMCs in TRIzol. Graves' disease was diagnosed according to American Thyroid Association guidelines. The patients came from an endocrinology department in Xi'an, China. Each patient gave around 9.2 milliliters of peripheral blood, collected in an EDTA anticoagulant tube. Ficoll Paque Plus density gradient separation was used to isolate PBMCs, and no further T cell sorting was done. RNA quality was checked with an Agilent 2100 Bioanalyzer and agarose gel, and concentration with a NanoDrop 2000.

Study-wide conclusions, independent of this receptor: Preferential use of TRBV28, TRBJ1-2 and TRBJ2-5 was observed in persistent disease, whereas TRBV20-1 and TRBJ2-1 were favored in newly diagnosed disease. The authors noted that the small sample size was a limitation that may lower accuracy. Only the TCR beta chain was sequenced and analyzed. Compared with newly diagnosed patients, patients with persistent Graves' disease had lower TCR Shannon entropy and fewer highly expanded clones, which suggests clonal expansion. A larger number of public clonotypes was shared among persistent patients (fewer than 3,000) than among newly diagnosed patients (approximately 1,000). The study examined only peripheral blood because the primary lesion, thyroid tissue, could not be accessed.

These same data were also listed under a study on T cells in Graves' hyperthyroidism and ophthalmopathy. According to the second study: Stable Graves' hyperthyroidism was defined as the absence of progression to ophthalmopathy over 18 months of follow-up. The hyperthyroidism patients were between 18 and 65 years old and newly diagnosed, with a disease duration of less than 2 months. The study excluded patients with uncontrolled infections, other autoimmune diseases, pregnancy or lactation. Clinical symptoms, serum thyroxine and TRAb, thyroid ultrasound, and orbital computed tomography formed the basis for the diagnoses. A first-round RT-PCR of the TCR CDR3 used the HTBI primer set with the Qiagen OneStep RT-PCR kit. Most expanded thyroid clonotypes (frequency above 0.001) were also detected in blood, a finding suggesting that blood repertoires may reflect thyroid immune responses. Ophthalmopathy was separated from stable hyperthyroidism by a 13 V-J signature model, with approximately 86% sensitivity and just over 81% specificity obtained in cross-validation and 80%/75% obtained in testing. In validation, the model predicted progression to ophthalmopathy a median of about 6 months before onset, with approximately 68% sensitivity and 72.22% specificity. To identify distinguishing TCR V-J signatures, a discovery cohort of 100 or so patients was used, comprising 40 to 45 with Graves' ophthalmopathy and approximately 57 with stable Graves' hyperthyroidism. Whether ophthalmopathy could be predicted prospectively was tested in an independent validation cohort made up of about 20 hyperthyroidism patients plus 17 patients who later progressed to ophthalmopathy. The approximately 100 discovery patients were divided at random into training and test sets in a 7:3 ratio. In about six Graves' hyperthyroidism patients, the study also compared T-cell repertoires from thyroid tissue with T-cell repertoires from blood. Once sampling was done, hyperthyroidism patients were given methimazole at a starting dose of 30 mg daily, whereas ophthalmopathy patients were given high-dose intravenous methylprednisolone. The libraries were constructed in a second round of multiplex PCR and then size-selected and purified. Paired-end sequencing of the libraries was performed with 100 bp reads on an Illumina HiSeq2000. Raw data were processed with SOAPnuke, discarding reads with adapters, uncalled bases, mean Phred below 15, or no exact constant-primer or identifier match. High-quality paired reads were merged using COPE v1.2.5, and each unique nucleotide sequence was defined as a clonotype. Clonotypes were aligned to IMGT TRBV, TRBD and TRBJ reference segments using MiTCR v1.1. The analysis included only V-J combinations with a frequency above 0.0001, which together covered 99% to 99.2% of the repertoires. The TCS score was defined as F50 (clonal expansion) divided by E x V (chaos), with BLOSUM62-based TCRdist calculated between CDR3 peptides within each V-J. Welch's t-statistics and random forest reduced approximately 520 V-J features to roughly 13, which were used in a naive Bayes classifier (R e1071). Sample size was not statistically predetermined, and investigators were not blinded to group allocation. According to the paper, TCR Vbeta CDR3 sequencing was carried out on over 130 peripheral blood samples, which came from 40 to 45 ophthalmopathy, 75 or so hyperthyroidism and approximately 17 progressor patients.

The V and J segments used are TRBV6-9 and TRBJ1-2; no D gene call is confident. The TCR originated in a man aged 35 to 55 with Graves disease. Donor details come from another sample of the same person, matched by shared clones. Source: peripheral blood mononuclear cells (PBMCs), taken at new diagnosis, from a patient treated with antithyroid drugs. The nucleotide sequence reads as follows: TGTGCCAGCAGTTCCGAGATTGGGGTTGGCTACACCTTC. This gives the protein CASSSEIGVGYTF.